A single sample is the source of the 11 T cell receptor beta chains below, sequenced in a study of blood T cells in healthy people across ages. Using a J-beta primer mix together with a sample-barcoded 5' primer, a second PCR was run for roughly 7 to 12 cycles. TCRdb fed the 5' RACE reads into MiXCR, producing one record per CDR3 protein. This table has fewer than 900,000 distinct CDR3 sequences, approximately 49% appearing once. Sequencing was performed on blood. Source of these receptors: a woman aged 55-75 years in good health.

This clonotype was picked up a small number of times. The chain joins TRBV6-2 or TRBV6-3 to TRBJ2-1, with TRBD2 matching over 9 bases. V lost 1 base to trimming and J lost 6 bases; unmatched junction nucleotides: 1. The germline gives CDR1 MNHEY, CDR2 SVGEGT. There are 14 residues in the CDR3. CDR3 amino acids: CASSYLREGNEQFF. In DNA form, the CDR3 reads TGTGCCAGCAGTTACTTGCGGGAGGGCAATGAGCAGTTCTTC.

The rearrangement joins TRBV5-1 to TRBJ2-3; no clear D gene. V lost 4 bases and J 6 bases, leaving 12 bases between the germline ends. The CDR3 consists of 13 residues. CDR1 and CDR2 from the germline V gene are SGHRS and YFSETQ. The CDR3 here is CASSTFGSDTQYF. DNA of the CDR3: TGCGCCAGCAGCACTTTTGGGTCGGATACGCAGTATTTT.

A few counts support this clonotype. This chain links TRBV24-1 with TRBJ2-1; TRBD1 aligns across 9 bases. With V trimmed by 2 bases and J by 4 bases, 5 bases remained unmatched. The length of the CDR3 is 16 residues. Germline V gene data show CDR1 as KGHDR and CDR2 as SFDVKD. The CDR3 region is CATSDYGTGNYNEQFF. CDR3 in DNA: TGTGCCACCAGTGATTATGGGACAGGGAATTACAATGAGCAGTTCTTC.

J is TRBJ2-7 and V is TRBV7-2; TRBD2 agrees at 10 bases. The CDR3 spans 15 residues. Germline CDR1 is SGHTA and CDR2 is FQGNSA. Trimming removed 4 bases from V and 4 bases from J; junction bases left unmatched: 7. This CDR3 is CASSSSGLALYEQYF. CDR3 coding DNA: TGTGCCAGCAGCTCCTCGGGACTAGCGTTATACGAGCAGTACTTC. The complete variable domain, with remaining parts taken from reference TRBV7-2 and TRBJ2-7, reads GAGVSQSPSNKVTEKGKDVELRCDPISGHTALYWYRQSLGQGLEFLIYFQGNSAPDKSGLPSDRFSAERTGGSVSTLTIQRTQQEDSAVYLCASSSSGLALYEQYFGPGTRLTVT.

The chain uses TRBV29-1 and TRBJ2-1; TRBD2 matches at 7 bases. Losses at the gene ends were 6 bases for V and 4 bases for J; bases not matched to a gene: 9. The CDR3 sequence is 14 residues long. From germline, CDR1 is SQVTM and CDR2 ANQGSEA. The CDR3 nucleotides read TGCAGCGTCCAAGGACGAGCGGGGTACAATGAGCAGTTCTTC. This translates into CSVQGRAGYNEQFF.

This clonotype was picked up a small number of times. This chain connects TRBV3-1 to TRBJ2-7, with D perhaps matching TRBD1 (6 bases). The CDR3 spans 14 residues. The V gene's germline CDR1 is LGHDT and CDR2 YNNKEL (reference sequence). V dropped 4 bases and J dropped 4 bases, with 14 bases sitting between them. The CDR3 sequence is CASSPSGVPYEQYF. CDR3 DNA: TGTGCCAGCAGCCCCTCAGGGGTTCCTTACGAGCAGTACTTC.

This chain joins TRBV20-1 and TRBJ1-1; D remains ambiguous. The length of the CDR3 is 13 residues. The ends were cut back, 5 bases at V and 0 bases at J, with 10 bases in the middle. CDR1 and CDR2 from the germline V gene are DFQATT and SNEGSKA (reference sequence). The CDR3: CSAQRQVNTEAFF. The CDR3 DNA follows: TGCAGTGCTCAGAGGCAGGTGAACACTGAAGCTTTCTTT.

There are a few counts of this clonotype. J is TRBJ1-2 and V is TRBV13; TRBD1 matches 7 bases. The CDR3 has 14 amino acids. From germline, CDR1 is PRHDT and CDR2 FYEKMQ (reference sequence). Trimming at V came to 7 bases and at J to 8 bases, leaving 13 bases not matched to a gene. The CDR3 loop is CASTRTGPNRGYTF. The CDR3 DNA is TGTGCCAGCACCCGGACAGGCCCAAACCGGGGCTACACCTTC.

This rearrangement joins TRBV5-1 to TRBJ2-7, with a possible D match to TRBD1 (6 bases). There are 15 residues in the CDR3. Germline CDR1 SGHRS, CDR2 YFSETQ. Trimming pared 1 base from V and 4 bases from J, leaving 15 bases between. CDR3 coding DNA: TGCGCCAGCAGCTTGTCCATCTCAGGGGCTTACGAGCAGTACTTC. It translates to CASSLSISGAYEQYF.

V is TRBV14 and J is TRBJ2-7, with D possibly TRBD2 on 6 matching bases. The J call is uncertain, as TRBJ2-5 better fits the DNA end. The CDR3 contains 14 residues. Germline V CDR1 and CDR2: SGHDN, FVKESK. CDR3: CASSQVAELETQYF. The CDR3 DNA follows: TGTGCCAGCAGCCAAGTAGCGGAGCTTGAGACCCAGTACTTC.

V is TRBV27 and J is TRBJ1-6; 10 bases align to TRBD1. J gave up 8 bases and V 5 bases, and 9 bases lay outside the gene matches. CDR3 length: 16 amino acids. Germline loops: CDR1 MNHEY, CDR2 SMNVEV (reference sequence). The chain's CDR3 is CASSLAPGQGYSPLHF. CDR3 nucleotides: TGTGCCAGCAGTCTCGCCCCGGGACAGGGGTATTCACCCCTCCACTTT.